These 5 T cell receptor beta chains originate from one sample sequenced in a study of cytomegalovirus exposure and HLA in healthy donors. The study ran its PCR with 60 Vbeta and 13 Jbeta primers. Generated by immunoSEQ multiplex PCR, the TCRdb table keeps only in-frame clones and is missing some. The sample has roughly 70,000 clones; 60% to 75% are singletons. Sequencing input: PBMCs. The receptors shown here come from a man aged 70 or older in good health and CMV-seronegative.

This clone was counted only a few times. The J gene is TRBJ2-6, the V gene TRBV6-5; D perhaps matches TRBD1 (6 bases). Germline values: CDR1 MNHEY, CDR2 SVGAGI. Between the trimmed V and J ends, which lost 5 bases and 3 bases, there was a span of 11 bases. The CDR3 sequence is 15 residues long. The CDR3 DNA reads as TGTGCCAGCAGTCCACAGGGTATTGGGGCCAACGTCCTGACTTTC. Its protein product is CASSPQGIGANVLTF.

The rearrangement links TRBV6-6 to TRBJ2-2; D possibly corresponds to TRBD2 (6 bases). The ends were cut back, 0 bases at V and 7 bases at J, with 9 bases in the middle. CDR3 size: 14 residues. Germline V gene lookup returns CDR1 MNHNY and CDR2 SVGAGI (reference sequence). CDR3 amino acids: CASSYSTRIGELFF. CDR3 coding DNA: TGTGCCAGCAGTTACTCGACTAGAATCGGGGAGCTGTTTTTT.

V and J are TRBV6-1 and TRBJ2-1, with 14 bases aligning to TRBD2. From germline, CDR1 is MNHNS and CDR2 SASEGT. V dropped 7 bases and J dropped 8; count of bases not matched to a gene: 7. There are 15 residues in the CDR3. The CDR3 loop reads CASTPGTSGSDEQFF. The DNA for the CDR3 is TGTGCCAGCACCCCGGGGACTAGCGGGAGCGATGAGCAGTTCTTC.

V is TRBV7-9 and J is TRBJ1-5, with 8 bases that match TRBD1. CDR3 length: 15 amino acids. Trimming took 5 bases from V and 8 from J; bases not matched to a gene: 11. CDR1 and CDR2 (germline): SEHNR, FQNEAQ (reference sequence). CDR3 sequence: CASSLTGTGLKPQHF. CDR3 in DNA: TGTGCCAGCAGCCTAACCGGGACAGGTTTGAAGCCCCAGCATTTT.

The chain recombines TRBV6-1 with TRBJ2-1, with 11 bases fitting TRBD2. Unmatched junction bases numbered 10, after V lost 7 bases and J lost 8 bases. The V gene's germline CDR1 is MNHNS and CDR2 SASEGT. The CDR3 sequence is 15 residues long. CDR3: CASKKGTSGGYEQFF. Here the CDR3 DNA reads TGTGCCAGCAAAAAAGGGACTAGCGGAGGATATGAGCAGTTCTTC.